This T cell receptor beta chain was retrieved from a study of blood T cell repertoires in COVID-19 (TCRdb year 2020). For the wider study: Samples covering the acute and convalescent phases of COVID-19 were provided by collaborators in the United States, Italy and Spain. The prospective study material was composed of cDNA or gDNA derived from T cells, B-cell-depleted T cells, or PBMCs. Deeply sampled blood TCRbeta repertoires from subjects exposed to, actively infected with, or recovered from COVID-19 were included in the dataset. The repertoires were made available in a free public database intended to serve as a resource for research on the immune response to SARS-CoV-2. Samples came from the ongoing ImmuneRACE study (first 160 participants) plus 1,254 subjects from 6 global collaborators. The sample metadata nearly always contained a de-identified subject ID, COVID-19 status, age in years and sex. Where available, HLA class I and class II types were obtained from metadata supplied by the sample provider rather than from assay-based typing.

One collaborating source in Seattle enrolled patients during active infection and followed them longitudinally through the course of disease. Each collaborating institution followed its own protocols to collect whole blood in K2EDTA tubes. For TCRbeta analysis, collaborator samples were shipped as frozen whole blood, as isolated PBMCs, or as DNA extracted from either sample type. The immunoSEQ Assay, a bias-controlled multiplex PCR, was used to amplify TCRbeta CDR3 regions from genomic DNA. In the paper's pipeline: The number of nucleated cells in each sample was estimated from the amplification of reference gene primers within the assay. To quantify the absolute abundance of each unique TCRbeta CDR3 rearrangement, sequence reads were collapsed and filtered. Productive Simpson clonality was computed per sample as the square root of Simpson's diversity index over productive rearrangements. This immuneACCESS table, as held by TCRdb, lists in-frame sequences with V and J called but not all clones. Of the missing ones, under half trace to an unresolved V gene in checked studies; the others have no known cause. V and J calls and clone size follow that table, whereas D and trimming were derived from the DNA. In this sample the table shows 300,000 to 450,000 clones, more than 70% of which occur a single time. The ten most abundant clones make up about 2.5% of the sample.

The trim is 2 bases for V and 7 bases for J, with a gap of 20 bases between the germline ends. Including cysteine and phenylalanine, the CDR3 has 16 amino acids. Only CDR3 DNA remains: 48 bases, in frame from the first base. From a lookup of the germline V gene (reference sequence), CDR1 and CDR2 are MNHEY and SMNVEV. A note on this clone: No cognate antigen has been identified for it. No much larger clonotype is one base removed from it; base qualities were not supplied.

Overall study results and their limits: The quantity of clinical and demographic metadata differed by source and by participant and was supplied without curation.

The receptor was isolated from a woman in her fifties or sixties with COVID-19, enrolled during active disease. The sequence joins TRBV27 to TRBJ1-2; the D gene is perhaps TRBD1, from 5 matching bases. The sample taken for sequencing was peripheral blood. The nucleotide sequence reads as follows: TGTGCCAGCAGTTTAGCGTATGGGGGAAGTAGCGGTGGCTACACCTTC. It codes for CASSLAYGGSSGGYTF.